This T cell receptor beta chain was observed in a study of T cell clones after liver transplantation. Study summary: Three of the eight recipients were HCV-positive; the rest had non-autoimmune, non-viral transplant indications. Draws occurred before transplant, before withdrawal, and after complete or failed withdrawal.

Trimming cost V 4 bases and J 6 bases; bases outside gene matches: 13. Per the germline V gene, CDR1 is GTSNPN and CDR2 is SVGIG (reference sequence). The CDR3 has 16 amino acids. Some clones are missing from TCRdb's copy, which holds only in-frame ones; the method was immunoSEQ multiplex PCR. The data contain tens of thousands of clones, about 71% of them seen just once; the ten biggest clones take up over 2.5%. The clonotype originates from a human patient who received a liver transplant. Some T cells may originate from the graft donor. Here the sequenced sample was CD4+ T cells from blood, taken at the approximately 16-month timepoint. The chain uses TRBV30 and TRBJ2-2, with 8 nucleotides matching TRBD2. Here the CDR3 DNA reads TGTGCCTGGACCCCCCTGGGACTAGAAAAATCCGGGGAGCTGTTTTTT. It yields the protein CAWTPLGLEKSGELFF.